The next 5 T cell receptor beta chains were all read from a single sample in a study of shared clonotypes between healthy human individuals. Here immunoSEQ multiplex PCR was the method, and the copy in TCRdb shows in-frame clones only, minus some. The sample yields millions of clones, more than 80% seen once. Material: naive CD4+ T cells from PBMCs. Subset: CD45RA+ positively selected. Receptor source: a man aged 18-30 years in good health. Some clones in this sample may be carry-over from other donors' samples.

This chain links TRBV5-1 with TRBJ2-2; the D gene is possibly TRBD2 (5 bases). The CDR3 contains 13 residues. Trimming left V 4 bases short and J 9 bases short, with 13 bases between. CDR1 and CDR2 from the germline V gene are SGHRS and YFSETQ. The DNA of the CDR3 is TGCGCCAGCAGCCCGGAGAGGGCGCGGGAGCTGTTTTTT. Its protein product is CASSPERARELFF.

The chain recombines TRBV7-9 with TRBJ2-2; D perhaps matches TRBD1 (5 bases). Germline lookup yields CDR1 SEHNR and CDR2 FQNEAQ (reference sequence). V gave up 6 bases and J gave up 1 base, with 9 bases separating them. The CDR3 runs to 14 residues. The chain's CDR3 is CASRRTGNTGELFF. CDR3 in DNA: TGTGCCAGCAGAAGAACAGGGAACACCGGGGAGCTGTTTTTT.

The V gene is TRBV30, the J gene TRBJ2-1, with no clear D. Trimming cost V 0 bases and J 9 bases, with 15 bases left between them. The CDR3 runs to 14 residues. Germline V gene lookup returns CDR1 GTSNPN and CDR2 SVGIG (reference sequence). CDR3 DNA sequence: TGTGCCTGGAGTGTACGGCCGAGTCGACGTGAGCAGTTCTTC. Translation gives CAWSVRPSRREQFF.

The J gene is TRBJ2-7, the V gene TRBV6-5; 13 bases match TRBD2. With V trimmed by 4 bases and J by 2 bases, 2 bases remained unmatched. Looked up from germline, CDR1 is MNHEY and CDR2 is SVGAGI. This CDR3 comprises 15 residues. CDR3 nucleotide sequence: TGTGCCAGCAGTTCGACTAGCGGGGGGACCTACGAGCAGTACTTC. Translated, it gives CASSSTSGGTYEQYF.

The rearrangement joins TRBV4-3 to TRBJ2-3; a possible D gene is TRBD2 (6 bases). The V and J ends lost 0 bases and 6 bases respectively, with 19 bases between them. CDR1 LGHNA and CDR2 YSLEER come from the germline V gene. This CDR3 has 17 residues. The CDR3 reads CASSQERTIRYSDTQYF. CDR3 bases: TGCGCCAGCAGCCAAGAACGGACTATTCGGTATAGTGATACGCAGTATTTT.